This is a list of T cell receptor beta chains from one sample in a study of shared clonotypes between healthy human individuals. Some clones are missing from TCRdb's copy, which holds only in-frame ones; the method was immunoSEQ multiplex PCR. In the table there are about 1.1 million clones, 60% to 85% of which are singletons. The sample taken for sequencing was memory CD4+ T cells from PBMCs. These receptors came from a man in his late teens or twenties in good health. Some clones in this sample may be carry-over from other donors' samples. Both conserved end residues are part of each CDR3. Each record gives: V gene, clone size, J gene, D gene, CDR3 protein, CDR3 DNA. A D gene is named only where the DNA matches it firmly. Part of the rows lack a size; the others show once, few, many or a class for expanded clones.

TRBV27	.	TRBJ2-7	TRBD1	CASSLSTGDSYEQYF	TGTGCCAGCAGTTTATCTACAGGGGACTCCTACGAGCAGTACTTC
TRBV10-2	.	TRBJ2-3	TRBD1	CASSRDRDTQYF	TGCGCCAGCAGCCGGGACAGGGATACGCAGTATTTT
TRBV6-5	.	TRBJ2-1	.	CASSLRPFSYNEQFF	TGTGCCAGCAGTCTCCGACCTTTCTCCTACAATGAGCAGTTCTTC
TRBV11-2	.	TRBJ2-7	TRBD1	CASSFGQAYEQYF	TGTGCCAGCAGCTTTGGACAGGCCTACGAGCAGTACTTC
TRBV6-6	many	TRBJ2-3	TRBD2	CASSSAGTSGTDTQYF	TGTGCCAGCAGTTCGGCCGGGACTAGCGGCACAGATACGCAGTATTTT
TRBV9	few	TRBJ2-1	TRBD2	CASSVEAGVIREQFF	TGTGCCAGCAGCGTAGAAGCGGGAGTCATCCGAGAGCAGTTCTTC
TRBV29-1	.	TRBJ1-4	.	CSVAPGSLANEKLFF	TGCAGCGTTGCGCCCGGGTCTTTAGCTAATGAAAAACTGTTTTTT
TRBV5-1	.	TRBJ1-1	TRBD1	CASSSRTGGVSSNTEAFF	TGCGCCAGCAGCTCTCGGACAGGGGGTGTTTCGTCGAACACTGAAGCTTTCTTT
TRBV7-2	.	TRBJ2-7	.	CASSLFDPLEQYF	TGTGCCAGCAGCTTATTCGACCCCCTCGAGCAGTACTTC
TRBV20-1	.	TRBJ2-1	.	CSAKAHEQFF	TGCAGTGCTAAAGCCCATGAGCAGTTCTTC
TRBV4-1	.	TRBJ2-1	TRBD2	CASSKGLAVSSYNEQFF	TGCGCCAGCAGCAAGGGACTAGCGGTGAGCTCCTACAATGAGCAGTTCTTC
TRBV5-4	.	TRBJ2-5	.	CASSSDRTTQYF	TGTGCCAGCAGCTCAGACAGGACAACCCAGTACTTC
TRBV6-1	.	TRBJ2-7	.	CASIPTGGGAYEQYF	TGTGCCAGCATTCCCACGGGAGGGGGCGCCTACGAGCAGTACTTC
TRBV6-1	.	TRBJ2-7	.	CASSEFGQFSYEQYF	TGTGCCAGCAGTGAATTCGGTCAGTTCTCCTACGAGCAGTACTTC
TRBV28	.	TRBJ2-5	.	CASNSGSNQETQYF	TGTGCCAGCAACTCCGGGTCAAACCAAGAGACCCAGTACTTC
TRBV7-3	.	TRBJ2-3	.	CASSPGTSPSTDTQYF	TGTGCCAGCAGCCCCGGGACGTCCCCTAGCACAGATACGCAGTATTTT
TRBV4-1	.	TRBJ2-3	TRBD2	CASSQRELTDTQYF	TGCGCCAGCAGCCAGCGGGAGTTGACAGATACGCAGTATTTT
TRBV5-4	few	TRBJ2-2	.	CASSSETSKGRTGELFF	TGTGCCAGCAGCTCTGAGACGTCAAAGGGGAGGACCGGGGAGCTGTTTTTT
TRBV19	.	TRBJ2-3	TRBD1	CASSTLGQGQTTQYF	TGTGCCAGTAGTACCCTGGGACAGGGACAGACTACGCAGTATTTT
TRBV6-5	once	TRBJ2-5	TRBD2	CASSLPTWTSPAQYF	TGTGCCAGCAGTTTACCTACCTGGACTAGCCCGGCCCAGTACTTC
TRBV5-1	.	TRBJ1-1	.	CASSLVPVPNTEAFF	TGCGCCAGCAGCTTGGTCCCCGTACCGAACACTGAAGCTTTCTTT
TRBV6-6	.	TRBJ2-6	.	CASSYVRSGANVLTF	TGTGCCAGCAGTTACGTCCGCTCTGGGGCCAACGTCCTGACTTTC
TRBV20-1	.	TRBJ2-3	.	CSQGYTDTQYF	TGCAGCCAGGGCTACACAGATACGCAGTATTTT
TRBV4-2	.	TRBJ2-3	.	CASSQRAGDTQYF	TGTGCCAGCAGCCAGAGAGCGGGAGATACGCAGTATTTT
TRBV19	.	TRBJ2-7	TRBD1	CASSTISGQGNYEQYF	TGTGCCAGTAGTACCATTTCGGGACAGGGGAACTACGAGCAGTACTTC
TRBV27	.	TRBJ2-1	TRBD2	CASSSYLAGGYNEQFF	TGTGCCAGCAGTTCCTACCTAGCGGGAGGGTACAATGAGCAGTTCTTC
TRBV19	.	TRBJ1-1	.	CASSIRGNTEAFF	TGTGCCAGTAGTATTAGAGGGAACACTGAAGCTTTCTTT
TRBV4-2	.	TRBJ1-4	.	CASSQDGQGATNEKLFF	TGTGCCAGCAGCCAAGATGGCCAGGGAGCAACTAATGAAAAACTGTTTTTT